The 30 T cell receptor beta chains listed next were all sequenced from one sample in a study of beta chain features in type 1 diabetes. The entirety of the isolated RNA underwent reverse transcription, so expressed TCRB transcripts were sequenced. Libraries were prepared by immunoSEQ multiplex PCR; TCRdb keeps only in-frame clonotypes and omits some of them. The sample has hundreds of thousands of clones; roughly 12% are singletons. The sequenced material came from naive CD4+ T cells from blood. Receptors were obtained from a man younger than 35 in good health.

The chain employs TRBV2 and TRBJ2-5, with 8 bases identical to TRBD1. Losses at the gene ends were 7 bases for V and 3 bases for J; bases not matched to a gene: 4. CDR1 SNHLY and CDR2 FYNNEI come from the germline V gene. The CDR3 contains 13 residues. The CDR3 DNA is TGTGCCAGCACCTTGGACAGGGAAGAGACCCAGTACTTC. Amino acids: CASTLDREETQYF.

The chain couples TRBV18 to TRBJ1-1; perhaps TRBD1 as D (6 bases). Germline CDR1 reads KGHSH; CDR2 reads LQKENI. The CDR3 extends over 13 amino acids. Trimming took 8 bases from V and 1 from J, leaving 11 bases between them. The CDR3 region has the DNA TGTGCCAGCGCAACAGGGCAGAACACTGAAGCTTTCTTT. Protein product: CASATGQNTEAFF.

The rearrangement links TRBV7-9 to TRBJ1-1; 8 nucleotides match TRBD1. V lost 5 bases, J lost 0 bases, and 8 bases stayed unmatched. The CDR3 extends over 16 amino acids. Germline V gene data show CDR1 as SEHNR and CDR2 as FQNEAQ (reference sequence). DNA of the CDR3: TGTGCCAGCAGCCCCAGACAGGGGTCGGTGAACACTGAAGCTTTCTTT. Translating it yields CASSPRQGSVNTEAFF.

This chain uses TRBV10-3 with TRBJ2-1; a weak D match, TRBD1 (5 bases). The germline V gene encodes CDR1 ENHRY and CDR2 SYGVKD. There are 17 residues in the CDR3. V was clipped by 3 bases and J by 8 bases, with 23 bases between them. Written as DNA, the CDR3 is TGTGCCATCAGTGACTCGACCGGGCGGACAAACGTGGATGAGCAGTTCTTC. This gives the protein CAISDSTGRTNVDEQFF.

The CDR3 DNA reads as TGTGCCAGCTCACCCCAGGACTCCACTGAAGCTTTCTTT. Protein sequence: CASSPQDSTEAFF. The gene calls are TRBV18 and TRBJ1-1; no definite D call. Trimming removed 3 bases at V and 4 bases at J, with 9 bases between. CDR1 and CDR2 (germline): KGHSH, LQKENI. This CDR3 is 13 amino acids long. Full variable domain (missing parts from reference TRBV18 and TRBJ1-1): NAGVMQNPRHLVRRRGQEARLRCSPMKGHSHVYWYRQLPEEGLKFMVYLQKENIIDESGMPKERFSAEFPKEGPSILRIQQVVRGDSAAYFCASSPQDSTEAFFGQGTRLTVV.

Only a few counts were recorded for this clone. The chain has TRBV6-5 and TRBJ1-1, with TRBD1 matching over 9 bases. CDR3 length: 15 residues. Germline CDR1 reads MNHEY; CDR2 reads SVGAGI. Trimming took 1 base from V and 1 from J; bases not matched to a gene: 1. Here the CDR3 DNA reads TGTGCCAGCAGTTACTGGGGACAGGGGAACACTGAAGCTTTCTTT. Encoded protein: CASSYWGQGNTEAFF.

This clone was detected only a few times. This chain uses TRBV29-1 with TRBJ2-7; maybe TRBD2 (6 bases). Germline V gene sequence: CDR1 SQVTM, CDR2 ANQGSEA. CDR3 length: 13 amino acids. V lost 6 bases to trimming and J lost 2 bases, with 14 bases between them. Written as DNA, the CDR3 is TGCAGCGTCGGGACTGTGATGACCTACGAGCAGTACTTC. It yields the protein CSVGTVMTYEQYF.

This chain connects TRBV4-1 to TRBJ2-1; TRBD2 matches 9 bases. The CDR3 runs 15 residues. Germline CDR1 and CDR2: MGHRA and YSYEKL. V lost 4 bases and J lost 6; bases outside the gene matches: 7. The DNA of the CDR3 is TGCGCCAGCAGCCCGAGGGCGGGGGGGCCCAATGAGCAGTTCTTC. As protein: CASSPRAGGPNEQFF.

The rearrangement uses TRBV7-9 and TRBJ2-1; D possibly corresponds to TRBD2 (6 bases). Germline V CDR1 and CDR2: SEHNR, FQNEAQ (reference sequence). Trimming stripped 0 bases from V and 1 base from J, with 10 bases between. The CDR3 is made up of 16 amino acids. CDR3 bases: TGTGCCAGCAGCTTAGCGGGCGGAGGGTCCTACAATGAGCAGTTCTTC. Translating gives CASSLAGGGSYNEQFF.

V is TRBV29-1 and J is TRBJ2-1; a weak D match, TRBD2 (5 bases). The germline CDR1 and CDR2 sequences are SQVTM and ANQGSEA. CDR3 size: 13 residues. Between the trimmed V and J ends, which lost 4 bases and 5 bases, there was a span of 12 bases. CDR3 sequence: CSVGEFNDNEQFF. The CDR3 DNA is TGCAGCGTTGGGGAGTTCAACGACAATGAGCAGTTCTTC.

This clone occurred many times. The chain has TRBV7-9 and TRBJ2-1; 8 nucleotides align to TRBD2. Germline CDR1 and CDR2: SEHNR and FQNEAQ (reference sequence). This CDR3 spans 14 amino acids. J lost 6 bases, V lost 0 bases, and 1 base had no gene match. The CDR3 sequence: CASSLAGLVNEQFF. The CDR3 DNA is TGTGCCAGCAGCTTAGCGGGACTAGTCAATGAGCAGTTCTTC.

V is TRBV30 and J is TRBJ2-2; TRBD2 matches at 11 bases. The CDR3 has 16 amino acids. The germline V gene encodes CDR1 GTSNPN and CDR2 SVGIG (reference sequence). V lost 0 bases, J lost 8 bases, and 8 bases stayed unmatched. The CDR3 region is CAWSVWLAGGGGELFF. DNA for the CDR3: TGTGCCTGGAGTGTATGGCTAGCGGGAGGCGGAGGGGAGCTGTTTTTT. The full variable domain, in which reference TRBV30 and TRBJ2-2 provide the parts outside the CDR3, is SQTIHQWPATLVQPVGSPLSLECTVEGTSNPNLYWYRQAAGRGLQLLFYSVGIGQISSEVPQNLSASRPQDRQFILSSKKLLLSDSGFYLCAWSVWLAGGGGELFFGEGSRLTVL.

This clone appeared a few times. The chain joins TRBV4-2 to TRBJ1-1, with 10 bases matching TRBD1. In germline, CDR1 is LGHNA, CDR2 YNFKEQ. The ends lost 0 bases at V and 6 bases at J; junction bases unmatched: 13. The CDR3 extends over 18 amino acids. CDR3 sequence (DNA): TGTGCCAGCAGCCAAGATAAAAGGAGGACAGGGGGTTTCGCTGAAGCTTTCTTT. This sequence encodes CASSQDKRRTGGFAEAFF.

The chain links TRBV28 to TRBJ2-7; 9 nucleotides align to TRBD1. The CDR3 extends over 11 amino acids. Losses at the gene ends were 6 bases for V and 11 bases for J; bases not matched to a gene: 5. Germline CDR1 MDHEN, CDR2 SYDVKM. This chain's CDR3 is CASSPGQGEYF. The CDR3 DNA sequence: TGTGCCAGCAGCCCGGGACAGGGAGAGTACTTC.

The J gene is TRBJ2-1, the V gene TRBV5-8; D is ambiguous. Deletions cut 4 bases from V and 7 bases from J, with 12 bases between. Germline assignment: CDR1 SGHTS and CDR2 YDEGEE. The CDR3 has 13 residues. Written as DNA, the CDR3 is TGTGCCAGCAGCCCTAGAAGTCGAAATGAGCAGTTCTTC. As protein: CASSPRSRNEQFF.

This clone has just a few counts. V and J are TRBV7-9 and TRBJ1-6; D remains unclear. This CDR3 is built from 16 residues. V was trimmed by 2 bases and J by 6 bases, leaving 14 bases between them. CDR1 is SEHNR and CDR2 is FQNEAQ in the germline V gene (reference sequence). The CDR3 DNA follows: TGTGCCAGCAGCTTAACCGGGAAGGAGCGTAATTCACCCCTCCACTTT. Its protein is CASSLTGKERNSPLHF.

The chain carries TRBV30 and TRBJ1-1; TRBD1 matches at 9 bases. The CDR3 has 13 residues. The germline CDR1 and CDR2 sequences are GTSNPN and SVGIG (reference sequence). J gave up 8 bases and V 0 bases, and 4 bases lay outside the gene matches. The CDR3 DNA is TGTGCCTGGAGTGTAGGGACAGGGTACGAAGCTTTCTTT. This gives the protein CAWSVGTGYEAFF.

This clone showed up just a few times. The genes are TRBV7-3 and TRBJ2-3; D may be TRBD1 (6 bases). The germline V gene has CDR1 SGHTA and CDR2 FQGTGA. Deletions cut 6 bases from V and 0 bases from J, with 19 bases between. This CDR3 spans 17 amino acids. CDR3 sequence reads: CASSRGEGVRSTDTQYF. The CDR3 coding sequence is TGTGCCAGCAGTCGAGGAGAGGGGGTCCGAAGCACAGATACGCAGTATTTT.

In this sample, this clone turned up a few times. V is TRBV7-9 and J is TRBJ1-2; TRBD1 aligns across 8 bases. This CDR3 has 14 residues. Germline V gene data show CDR1 as SEHNR and CDR2 as FQNEAQ (reference sequence). V shed 5 bases and J 3 bases; nucleotides not matched to a gene: 5. The CDR3 DNA follows: TGTGCCAGCAGCCTTACAGGGGGTGACTATGGCTACACCTTC. Amino acid sequence: CASSLTGGDYGYTF.

V gene TRBV5-1 combines with J gene TRBJ2-2; D is possibly TRBD2 (6 bases). CDR3 size: 14 residues. Germline V lookup: CDR1 SGHRS, CDR2 YFSETQ. The ends were cut back, 4 bases at V and 4 bases at J, with 11 bases in the middle. The CDR3, as DNA: TGCGCCAGCAGCGCGGGACTGGTCACCGGGGAGCTGTTTTTT. It encodes CASSAGLVTGELFF.

Details on this clone: The sample carries other DNA sequences with the same CDR3. The chain is built from TRBV7-2 and TRBJ2-3, with 11 nucleotides matching TRBD2. Germline V gives CDR1 SGHTA, CDR2 FQGNSA. The ends lost 3 bases at V and 1 base at J; junction bases unmatched: 0. The CDR3 spans 15 residues. CDR3 amino acids: CASSFSGGGTDTQYF. The CDR3 DNA reads TGTGCCAGCAGCTTTAGCGGGGGGGGCACAGATACGCAGTATTTT.

A single count supports this clone. The chain uses TRBV5-1 and TRBJ2-2; TRBD2 might be the D (5 bases). CDR1 SGHRS and CDR2 YFSETQ come from the germline V gene. Trimming shortened V by 4 bases and J by 0 bases, and 10 bases separated the two germline ends. The CDR3 loop spans 15 amino acids. Here the CDR3 reads CASSIRGANTGELFF. The CDR3 DNA sequence: TGCGCCAGCAGCATCCGGGGAGCGAACACCGGGGAGCTGTTTTTT.

This clone appeared a few times. Compared with germline, one end of the junction differs, possibly owing to a read error. Here the CDR3 reads CASSQGTRTNTQYF. For the CDR3, the DNA is TGCGCCAGCAGCCAAGGGACTCGCACAAATACGCAGTATTTT. This sequence joins TRBV4-1 and TRBJ2-3, with a weak D call TRBD2 (5 bases). Looked up from germline, CDR1 is MGHRA and CDR2 is YSYEKL. This CDR3 is built from 14 residues.

The chain recombines TRBV7-2 with TRBJ2-5; TRBD1 aligns across 12 bases. Trimming took 0 bases from V and 5 from J; bases not matched to a gene: 4. Germline V gives CDR1 SGHTA, CDR2 FQGNSA. This CDR3 comprises 16 residues. CDR3 DNA sequence: TGTGCCAGCAGCTTAGCGGGACAGGGGGCGGGGGAGACCCAGTACTTC. Protein product: CASSLAGQGAGETQYF.

In this sample, this clone turned up a few times. The chain carries TRBV28 and TRBJ2-7; 8 bases are shared with TRBD2. The germline gives CDR1 MDHEN, CDR2 SYDVKM. V trimming: 5 bases; J trimming: 5 bases; junction bases outside the gene matches: 11. The CDR3 covers 15 residues. The CDR3, as DNA: TGTGCCAGCAGTCCACTGGGACTAGGGTCCCACGAGCAGTACTTC. Translated, it gives CASSPLGLGSHEQYF.

This chain links TRBV30 with TRBJ2-5; 12 bases line up with TRBD2. V trimming: 0 bases; J trimming: 5 bases; junction bases outside the gene matches: 7. The CDR3 is 16 residues long. Germline values: CDR1 GTSNPN, CDR2 SVGIG (reference sequence). CDR3 in amino acids: CAWSVVSSGRGETQYF. Written as DNA, the CDR3 is TGTGCCTGGAGTGTTGTGTCTAGCGGGAGGGGTGAGACCCAGTACTTC.

This clone has only a few counts. The genes are TRBV2 and TRBJ1-5; the match to TRBD1 covers 8 bases. The CDR3 has 14 amino acids. Germline V lookup: CDR1 SNHLY, CDR2 FYNNEI. V lost 6 bases, J lost 2 bases, and 3 bases stayed unmatched. The CDR3 reads CASSGQGGNQPQHF. DNA of the CDR3: TGTGCCAGCAGCGGACAGGGAGGCAATCAGCCCCAGCATTTT.

This clone was observed a handful of times. The chain combines TRBV7-2 with TRBJ2-1, with D perhaps matching TRBD1 (5 bases). Germline V gene sequence: CDR1 SGHTA, CDR2 FQGNSA. The CDR3 spans 15 residues. The ends were cut back, 2 bases at V and 6 bases at J, with 14 bases in the middle. CDR3 coding DNA: TGTGCCAGCAGCTTAATGCAGGGTAGGGCCAATGAGCAGTTCTTC. Protein product: CASSLMQGRANEQFF.

V gene TRBV29-1 combines with J gene TRBJ2-2, with a possible D match to TRBD2 (6 bases). The CDR3 has 14 residues. CDR1 and CDR2 (germline): SQVTM, ANQGSEA. Trimming removed 4 bases from V and 3 bases from J, with 12 bases in between. In nucleotides, the CDR3 is TGCAGCGTTGGAACGGGAGCGGACACCGGGGAGCTGTTTTTT. Translating it yields CSVGTGADTGELFF.

V is TRBV28 and J is TRBJ1-2; unclear D gene. The CDR3 is 14 amino acids. Looked up from germline, CDR1 is MDHEN and CDR2 is SYDVKM. Trimming cost V 2 bases and J 0 bases, with 7 bases left between them. The CDR3 region has the DNA TGTGCCAGCAGTTTAGATCCAGCTAACTATGGCTACACCTTC. It is translated as CASSLDPANYGYTF.